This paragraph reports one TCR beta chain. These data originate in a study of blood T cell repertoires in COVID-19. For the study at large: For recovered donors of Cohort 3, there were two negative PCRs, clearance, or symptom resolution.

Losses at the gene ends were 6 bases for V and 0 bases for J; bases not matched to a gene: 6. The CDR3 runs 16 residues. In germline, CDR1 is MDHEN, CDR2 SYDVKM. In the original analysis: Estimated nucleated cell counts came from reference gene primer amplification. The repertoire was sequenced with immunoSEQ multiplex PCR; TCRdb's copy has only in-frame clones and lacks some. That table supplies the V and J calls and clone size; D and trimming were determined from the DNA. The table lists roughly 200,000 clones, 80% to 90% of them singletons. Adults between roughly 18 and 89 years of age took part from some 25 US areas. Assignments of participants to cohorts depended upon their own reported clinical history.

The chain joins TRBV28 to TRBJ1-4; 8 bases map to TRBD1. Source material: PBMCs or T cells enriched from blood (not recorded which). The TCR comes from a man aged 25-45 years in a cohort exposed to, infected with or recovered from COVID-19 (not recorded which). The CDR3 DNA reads TGTGCCAGCAGCTCGGTGGACAGGGCAACTAATGAAAAACTGTTTTTT. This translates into CASSSVDRATNEKLFF.